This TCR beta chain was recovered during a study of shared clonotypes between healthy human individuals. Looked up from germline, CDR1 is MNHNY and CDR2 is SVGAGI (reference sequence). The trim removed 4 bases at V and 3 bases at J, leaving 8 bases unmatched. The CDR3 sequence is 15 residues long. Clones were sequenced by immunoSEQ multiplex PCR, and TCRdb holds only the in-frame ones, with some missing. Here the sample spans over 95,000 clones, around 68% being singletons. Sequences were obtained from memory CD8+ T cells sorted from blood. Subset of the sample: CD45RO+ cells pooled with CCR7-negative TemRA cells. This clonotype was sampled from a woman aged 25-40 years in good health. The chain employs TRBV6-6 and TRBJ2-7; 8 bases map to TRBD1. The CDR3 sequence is CASSSPGQGVYEQYF. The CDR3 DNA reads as TGTGCCAGCAGTTCACCCGGACAGGGAGTCTACGAGCAGTACTTC.